This is a list of T cell receptor beta chains from one sample in a study of cytomegalovirus exposure and HLA in healthy donors. This table comes from immunoSEQ multiplex PCR, and its TCRdb copy is limited to in-frame clones, with some not included. The sample lists tens of thousands of clones, just under 95% occurring once. The sample was PBMCs. The source is a man between 18 and 35 years old in good health and CMV-seronegative. Both conserved end residues are part of each CDR3. A D gene is named only where the DNA matches it firmly. Not all rows give a size; the values are once, few, many and, for expanded clones, a class.

v_call: TRBV10-2
j_call: TRBJ1-1
clone_size: -
d_call: TRBD1
cdr3_nt: TGCGCCAGCTCAGGACAGGGGGTCGGAACTGAAGCTTTCTTT
cdr3_aa: CASSGQGVGTEAFF

v_call: TRBV4-1
j_call: TRBJ2-2
clone_size: -
d_call: -
cdr3_nt: TGCGCCAGCAGCCAAGAAAGACAGTTTTCTTTTGCGAACACCGGGGAGCTGTTTTTT
cdr3_aa: CASSQERQFSFANTGELFF

v_call: TRBV7-9
j_call: TRBJ2-7
clone_size: once
d_call: -
cdr3_nt: TGTGCCAGCAGCTTAGCTCGGCAGGGGAAGGGGGACGAGCAGTACTTC
cdr3_aa: CASSLARQGKGDEQYF

v_call: TRBV25-1
j_call: TRBJ2-1
clone_size: -
d_call: TRBD1
cdr3_nt: TGTGCCAGCAGTGAAGGCAGGGGGGAGCAGTTCTTC
cdr3_aa: CASSEGRGEQFF

v_call: TRBV29-1
j_call: TRBJ2-7
clone_size: -
d_call: -
cdr3_nt: TGCAGCGTGGGGGGCTACGAGCAGTACTTC
cdr3_aa: CSVGGYEQYF

v_call: TRBV7-2
j_call: TRBJ1-2
clone_size: -
d_call: TRBD1
cdr3_nt: TGTGCCAGCAGCCCCGGGACAGGTGCCTTCTATGGCTACACCTTC
cdr3_aa: CASSPGTGAFYGYTF

v_call: TRBV9
j_call: TRBJ2-2
clone_size: -
d_call: -
cdr3_nt: TGTGCCAGCAGCGTAGTCGGAGGCTGGAACACCGGGGAGCTGTTTTTT
cdr3_aa: CASSVVGGWNTGELFF

v_call: TRBV2
j_call: TRBJ1-1
clone_size: once
d_call: -
cdr3_nt: TGTGCCAGCAGCTCATTGGGGCCCAACACTGAAGCTTTCTTT
cdr3_aa: CASSSLGPNTEAFF

v_call: TRBV11-2
j_call: TRBJ2-5
clone_size: -
d_call: TRBD2
cdr3_nt: TGTGCCAGCAGCAAGACGGGACTAGCGGGAGGGCCTCAAGAGACCCAGTACTTC
cdr3_aa: CASSKTGLAGGPQETQYF

v_call: TRBV7-7
j_call: TRBJ2-5
clone_size: -
d_call: -
cdr3_nt: TGTGCCAGCAGCCTCCATCGCGGAGAGACCCAGTACTTC
cdr3_aa: CASSLHRGETQYF

v_call: TRBV6-4
j_call: TRBJ2-1
clone_size: few
d_call: -
cdr3_nt: TGTGCCAGCAGTGACGCTAGTCATAATGAGCAGTTCTTC
cdr3_aa: CASSDASHNEQFF

v_call: TRBV10-3
j_call: TRBJ1-4
clone_size: -
d_call: -
cdr3_nt: TGTGCCATCAGCCTTGGGCACGGTGAAGGAGAAAAACTGTTTTTT
cdr3_aa: CAISLGHGEGEKLFF

v_call: TRBV28
j_call: TRBJ1-2
clone_size: -
d_call: -
cdr3_nt: TGTGCCAGTTACAGTTATGGCTACACCTTC
cdr3_aa: CASYSYGYTF

v_call: TRBV7-9
j_call: TRBJ1-1
clone_size: -
d_call: TRBD1
cdr3_nt: TGTGCCAGCAGCCAGGACAGGTGGGGAAGCACTGAAGCTTTCTTT
cdr3_aa: CASSQDRWGSTEAFF

v_call: TRBV6-6
j_call: TRBJ2-5
clone_size: once
d_call: -
cdr3_nt: TGTGCCAGCACCGACGGGGAGACCCAGTACTTC
cdr3_aa: CASTDGETQYF

v_call: TRBV27
j_call: TRBJ1-1
clone_size: -
d_call: TRBD1
cdr3_nt: TGTGCCAGCAGTTACGGTAGACAGGGGGAAGCTTTCTTT
cdr3_aa: CASSYGRQGEAFF